Ten or more counts support the clone carrying this T cell receptor (beta chain). This sample was included in a study of naive and memory T cell subsets. V lost 3 bases and J lost 5; bases outside the gene matches: 13. The CDR3 spans 17 residues. Germline loops: CDR1 SGHDT, CDR2 YYEEEE. Two oligonucleotides, mixed equimolar, formed the beta constant-region primer covering TRBC1 and TRBC2. Four rounds of PCR amplified the ligated cDNA using nested alpha and beta constant-region primers plus SP2. Using its own MiXCR run on the UMI-ligation and nested PCR reads, TCRdb lists one record per CDR3 protein. The data contain several thousand distinct CDR3 sequences, 4% to 6% of them singletons.

The chain links TRBV5-6 to TRBJ2-1, with TRBD2 matching over 8 bases. Material: effector memory CD8+ T cells from blood. Regarding subset: effector memory, CD45RA- CD27-. The sequence was obtained from a human donor in good health. The CDR3 loop reads CASSWTGPAGADNEQFF. The CDR3 region has the DNA TGTGCCAGCAGCTGGACCGGACCAGCGGGAGCGGACAATGAGCAGTTCTTC.